A selection of T cell receptor beta chains follows, all from one sample in a study of low-dose radiotherapy and immunotherapy resistance in tumors. TCRdb processed the reads anew with MiXCR; each CDR3 protein has one entry. The sample includes roughly 76,000 distinct CDR3 sequences, under 20% of them seen just once. This specimen was PBMCs, taken before treatment. The origin of the receptors is a male donor with prostate cancer. CDR3s include the opening cysteine and the closing phenylalanine or tryptophan. Fields, in order: D gene, clone size, J gene, V gene, CDR3 protein, CDR3 DNA. The D gene is left open where the match is weak. A row's size may be missing; if present it is once, few, many or a size class.

>TRBD2|few|TRBJ2-1|TRBV10-3
CAISPGGRDSYNEQFF
TGTGCCATCAGCCCGGGGGGGAGGGACTCCTACAATGAGCAGTTCTTC
>-|many|TRBJ1-1|TRBV15
CATSGDPNTEAFF
TGTGCCACCAGCGGCGACCCGAACACTGAAGCTTTCTTT
>-|many|TRBJ2-5|TRBV9
CASSVGGAIETQYF
TGTGCCAGCAGCGTAGGGGGGGCTATCGAGACCCAGTACTTC
>-|many|TRBJ2-4|TRBV2
CASGTDMGAIQYF
TGTGCCAGCGGTACGGATATGGGGGCCATTCAGTACTTC
>-|many|TRBJ1-1|TRBV7-6
CASSLEGEGRNTEAFF
TGTGCCAGCAGCTTAGAGGGTGAGGGAAGGAATACTGAAGCTTTCTTT
>-|many|TRBJ1-1|TRBV18
CASSQKTGPYTEAFF
TGTGCCAGCTCACAAAAAACAGGGCCGTACACTGAAGCTTTCTTT
>TRBD1|once|TRBJ2-2|TRBV29-1
CSVEPGTDTGELFF
TGCAGCGTTGAACCCGGGACAGACACCGGGGAGCTGTTTTTT
>-|many|TRBJ2-1|TRBV19
CASTPEPTSYNEQFF
TGTGCCAGTACCCCTGAGCCTACCTCCTACAATGAGCAGTTCTTC
>-|many|TRBJ2-7|TRBV28
CASSFYAGAYEQYF
TGTGCCAGCAGTTTTTATGCAGGGGCCTACGAGCAGTACTTC
>-|many|TRBJ2-1|TRBV15
CATSGYSYNEQFF
TGTGCCACCAGCGGTTACAGCTACAATGAGCAGTTCTTC
>TRBD2|many|TRBJ2-2|TRBV28
CASSSGGWSALNTGELFF
TGTGCCAGCAGTTCCGGGGGGTGGAGCGCCCTGAACACCGGGGAGCTGTTTTTT
>-|-|TRBJ2-3|TRBV20-1
CSAEAQGSDTQYF
TGCAGTGCTGAAGCTCAGGGTTCTGATACGCAGTATTTT
>TRBD1|many|TRBJ2-5|TRBV7-2
CASNKQGLETQYF
TGTGCCAGCAACAAACAGGGGTTGGAGACCCAGTACTTC
>TRBD1|many|TRBJ1-2|TRBV20-1
CSAFYDRAGYTF
TGCAGTGCTTTTTATGACAGGGCTGGCTACACCTTC
>-|many|TRBJ1-5|TRBV19
CASSDRGRGPSNQPQHF
TGTGCCAGTAGCGACAGAGGACGGGGGCCTAGCAATCAGCCCCAGCATTTT
>TRBD1|many|TRBJ1-1|TRBV7-9
CASSYRGYTEAFF
TGTGCCAGCAGCTACAGGGGTTACACTGAAGCTTTCTTT
>-|many|TRBJ2-5|TRBV28
CASNEGRVETQYF
TGTGCCAGCAACGAAGGACGGGTAGAGACCCAGTACTTC
>TRBD1|-|TRBJ2-3|TRBV12-3/TRBV12-4
CASSAPGTGGGTQYF
TGTGCCAGCAGTGCCCCCGGGACAGGGGGCGGAACGCAGTATTTT
>TRBD2|-|TRBJ2-3|TRBV24-1
CATSDRLATSTDTQYF
TGTGCCACCAGTGACCGACTAGCAACTAGCACAGATACGCAGTATTTT
>-|many|TRBJ1-1|TRBV3-1
CASSKELGATEAFF
TGTGCCAGCAGCAAAGAACTCGGGGCCACTGAAGCTTTCTTT
>-|-|TRBJ2-2|TRBV5-1
CASGLGQGGGELFFF
-
>-|many|TRBJ1-3|TRBV6-1
CATLPRGAGNTIYF
TGTGCCACTTTGCCCCGGGGCGCTGGAAACACCATATATTTT
>TRBD2|many|TRBJ2-6|TRBV7-8
CASSAGAGGNAGANVLTF
TGTGCCAGCAGCGCAGGGGCGGGGGGCAATGCTGGGGCCAACGTCCTGACTTTC
>-|many|TRBJ2-3|TRBV12-3/TRBV12-4
CASSLGLWTFHTDTQYF
TGTGCCAGCAGTTTGGGGCTTTGGACATTTCACACAGATACGCAGTATTTT
>-|few|TRBJ1-3|TRBV7-2
CASSPRQRSSGNTIYF
TGTGCCAGCAGCCCTCGACAGCGGAGCTCTGGAAACACCATATATTTT
>-|many|TRBJ2-7|TRBV4-2
CASSQDPGFTTWEQYF
TGTGCCAGCAGCCAAGATCCCGGTTTTACTACCTGGGAGCAGTACTTC
>-|-|TRBJ2-1|TRBV9
CASSVDGRDNEQFF
TGTGCCAGCAGCGTAGACGGGAGAGACAATGAGCAGTTCTTC
>-|many|TRBJ1-2|TRBV7-9
CASSRLGANYGYTF
TGTGCCAGCAGTCGCTTAGGGGCTAACTATGGCTACACCTTC
>TRBD1|many|TRBJ2-3|TRBV24-1
CATSDFGQGITDTQYF
TGTGCCACCAGTGATTTTGGACAGGGTATAACAGATACGCAGTATTTT
>-|few|TRBJ1-2|TRBV6-2/TRBV6-3
CASPPRGF
TGTGCCAGTCCCCCCCGGGGTTTC
>TRBD2|many|TRBJ2-3|TRBV6-4
CASSLAAGSTDTQYF
TGTGCCAGCAGTTTAGCAGCGGGGAGCACAGATACGCAGTATTTT
>-|many|TRBJ1-5|TRBV7-9
CASSPGAGTNQPQHF
TGTGCCAGCAGTCCTGGCGCGGGGACCAATCAGCCCCAGCATTTT
>-|many|TRBJ2-1|TRBV6-2/TRBV6-3
CASNQGSLILNEQFF
TGTGCCAGCAATCAGGGTAGCCTGATACTCAATGAGCAGTTCTTC
>-|many|TRBJ2-1|TRBV20-1
CSADSGVTVSYNEQFF
TGCAGTGCTGATAGCGGTGTGACAGTCTCCTACAATGAGCAGTTCTTC
>-|-|TRBJ1-3|TRBV12-3/TRBV12-4
CASSLLIASKTGNTIYF
TGTGCCAGCAGTTTATTGATTGCTTCTAAAACTGGAAACACCATATATTTT
>TRBD2|many|TRBJ2-3|TRBV6-5
CASSRSGRAVVTQYF
TGTGCCAGCAGTCGGAGCGGGAGGGCCGTCGTTACGCAGTATTTT
>TRBD1|-|TRBJ1-1|TRBV5-1
CASSLQAGGLNTEAFF
TGCGCCAGCAGCTTGCAGGCAGGGGGATTGAACACTGAAGCTTTCTTT
>-|many|TRBJ2-5|TRBV6-1
CASSGGRETQYF
TGTGCCAGCAGTGGGGGGAGAGAGACCCAGTACTTC
>-|many|TRBJ1-2|TRBV30
CAWSVHPSYGYTF
TGTGCCTGGAGTGTACACCCTAGCTATGGCTACACCTTC
>-|many|TRBJ2-1|TRBV5-1
CASSSGPNPNEQFF
TGCGCCAGCAGCTCTGGACCAAATCCCAATGAGCAGTTCTTC
>TRBD1|many|TRBJ1-2|TRBV7-9
CASSLRTDRVLGYTF
TGTGCCAGCAGCTTAAGGACAGACAGGGTTCTTGGCTACACCTTC
>-|-|TRBJ1-1|TRBV3-1
CASSPGRGTEAFF
TGTGCCAGCAGCCCGGGGCGGGGTACTGAAGCTTTCTTT
>-|many|TRBJ2-7|TRBV12-3/TRBV12-4
CASAGTYEQYF
TGTGCCAGCGCCGGGACCTACGAGCAGTACTTC
>-|many|TRBJ2-7|TRBV25-1
CASSPGVVYEQYF
TGTGCCAGCAGCCCGGGAGTGGTCTACGAGCAGTACTTC
>-|-|TRBJ2-1|TRBV29-1
CSVERFGNEQFF
TGCAGCGTTGAAAGATTCGGCAATGAGCAGTTCTTC
>-|few|TRBJ1-1|TRBV20-1
CSARGNMNTEAFF
TGCAGTGCTAGAGGTAACATGAACACTGAAGCTTTCTTT
>-|many|TRBJ1-3|TRBV5-6
CASSLVRGPSGNTIYF
TGTGCCAGCAGCTTGGTCCGAGGCCCCTCTGGAAACACCATATATTTT
>TRBD1|many|TRBJ2-4|TRBV18
CASSPPRDRNIQYF
TGTGCCAGCTCACCACCCAGGGACAGGAACATTCAGTACTTC
>-|many|TRBJ2-5|TRBV6-2/TRBV6-3
CASSPDQAYQETQYF
TGTGCCAGCAGTCCCGACCAAGCCTACCAAGAGACCCAGTACTTC
>-|many|TRBJ2-3|TRBV6-2/TRBV6-3
CASSSRERTTDTQYF
TGTGCCAGCAGCTCCCGTGAGCGGACCACAGATACGCAGTATTTT